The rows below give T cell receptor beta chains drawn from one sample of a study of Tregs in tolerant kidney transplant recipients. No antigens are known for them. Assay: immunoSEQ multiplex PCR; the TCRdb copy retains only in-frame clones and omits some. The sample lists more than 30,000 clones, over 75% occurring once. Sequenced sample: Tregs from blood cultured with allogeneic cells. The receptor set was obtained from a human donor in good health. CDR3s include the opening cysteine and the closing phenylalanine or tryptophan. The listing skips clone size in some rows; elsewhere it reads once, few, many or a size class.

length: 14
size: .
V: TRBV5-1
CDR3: CASSRTVSGDEAFF

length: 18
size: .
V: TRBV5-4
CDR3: CASSPGLAGRSSYNEQFF

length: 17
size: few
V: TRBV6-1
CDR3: CASSEGRTSGGTDTQYF

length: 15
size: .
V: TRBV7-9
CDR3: CASSLERFGSYGYTF

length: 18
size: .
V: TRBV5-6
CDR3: CASRQSGGVQVRSYEQYF

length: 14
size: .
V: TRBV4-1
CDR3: CASSQDRGSEKLFF

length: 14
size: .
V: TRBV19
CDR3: CASRRTVDTGGYTF

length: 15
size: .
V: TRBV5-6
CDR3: CASSPRLADFYEQYF

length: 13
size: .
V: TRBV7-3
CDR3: CASSFSSEETQYF

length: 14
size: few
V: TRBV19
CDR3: CASTQASSGNTIYF

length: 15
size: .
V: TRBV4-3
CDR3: CASSQEDRGAGELFF

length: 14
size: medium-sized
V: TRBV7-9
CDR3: CASSLQGRNEKLFF

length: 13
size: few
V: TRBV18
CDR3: CASSPRQNDEQYF

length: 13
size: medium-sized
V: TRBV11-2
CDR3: CASSNSGGNEQFF

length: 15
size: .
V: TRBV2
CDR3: CASSPGLAGVWEQFF

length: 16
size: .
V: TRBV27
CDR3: CASSPQVTGGRQPQHF

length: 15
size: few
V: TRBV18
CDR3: CASSQQGQGYYGYTF

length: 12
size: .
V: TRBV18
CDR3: CASSLKGNEQFF

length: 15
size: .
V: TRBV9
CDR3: CASSVVGGVTDTQYF

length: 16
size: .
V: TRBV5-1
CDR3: CASSVDREALTTEAFF

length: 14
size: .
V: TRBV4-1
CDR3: CASSQDRRDYEQYF

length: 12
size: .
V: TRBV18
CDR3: CASSRQGNEQFF

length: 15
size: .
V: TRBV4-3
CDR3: CASSQGTVLGGGYTF

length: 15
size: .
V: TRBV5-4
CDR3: CASSLVRTTYNEQFF

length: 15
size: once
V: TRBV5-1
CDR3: CASSPGTSGSGTQYF

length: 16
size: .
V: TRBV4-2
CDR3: CASSLDGTGFAGELFF

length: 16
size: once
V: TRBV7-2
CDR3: CASSFGGTEGANVLTF

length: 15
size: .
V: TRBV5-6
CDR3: CASSSEAAAAGTQYF

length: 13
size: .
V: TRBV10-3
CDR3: CAISVGRDQPQHF

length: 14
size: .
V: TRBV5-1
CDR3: CASSPSTGSAEAFF

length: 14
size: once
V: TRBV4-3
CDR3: CASSHPGGVGGYTF